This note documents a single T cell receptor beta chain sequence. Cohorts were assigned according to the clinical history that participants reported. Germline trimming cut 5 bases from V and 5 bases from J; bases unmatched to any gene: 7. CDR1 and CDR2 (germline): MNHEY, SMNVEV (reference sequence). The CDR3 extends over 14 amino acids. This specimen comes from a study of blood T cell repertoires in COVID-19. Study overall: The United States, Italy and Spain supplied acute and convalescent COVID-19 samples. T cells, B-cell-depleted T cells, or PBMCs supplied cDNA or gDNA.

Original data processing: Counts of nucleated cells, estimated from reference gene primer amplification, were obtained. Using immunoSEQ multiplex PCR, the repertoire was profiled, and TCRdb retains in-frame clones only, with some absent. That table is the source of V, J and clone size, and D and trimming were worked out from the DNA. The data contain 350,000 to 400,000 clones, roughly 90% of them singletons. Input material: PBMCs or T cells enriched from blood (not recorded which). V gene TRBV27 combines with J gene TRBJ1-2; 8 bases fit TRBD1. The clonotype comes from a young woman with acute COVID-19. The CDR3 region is CASSNRDRTYGYTF. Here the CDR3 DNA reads TGTGCCAGCAGTAATAGGGACAGGACTTATGGCTACACCTTC.